This T cell receptor (beta chain) was found in a study of shared clonotypes between healthy human individuals. Produced via immunoSEQ multiplex PCR; TCRdb's table is partial and in-frame only. The repertoire consists of about 2 million clones, with about 95% occurring once and the leading ten covering about 1.1%. The naive CD8 population came from CD45RO-negative cells selected for CCR7, without terminally differentiated effector memory CD45RA+ cells. V lost 6 bases to trimming and J lost 2 bases; unmatched junction nucleotides: 6. The CDR3 totals 15 residues. Germline V gene sequence: CDR1 MNHEY, CDR2 SMNVEV (reference sequence).

The sequencing input was naive CD8+ T cells sorted from blood. J is TRBJ2-7 and V is TRBV27, with TRBD1 matching 11 bases. The TCR comes from a man between 18 and 35 years old in good health. The CDR3 loop is CASRPGTGGPYEQYF. CDR3 in DNA: TGTGCCAGCAGACCCGGGACAGGGGGACCCTACGAGCAGTACTTC.